A single T cell receptor (beta chain) is shown here with its context. The antigen remains unidentified. Generated by immunoSEQ multiplex PCR, the TCRdb table keeps only in-frame clones and is missing some. In the table there are about 180,000 clones, roughly 85% of which are singletons. The sample belongs to a study of Ad26.COV2.S vaccination and SARS-CoV-2 variants. The study, taken as a whole, reports: The TCR-based breadth and depth measures might underestimate overall T cell responses. Comparable non-spike TCR breadth was observed in vaccine and placebo recipients. Breadth, reportedly substantial, characterized the spike-specific CD8+ and CD4+ T cell responses after vaccination.

This sample comprised peripheral blood, obtained after recovery from COVID-19. The sequence was collected from a human donor who had recovered from COVID-19.

CDR3 nucleotide sequence: TGTGCCAGCAGTTCATACAGCCTTAATGAGCAGTTCTTC. Its protein product is CASSSYSLNEQFF. The rearrangement uses TRBV7-2 and TRBJ2-1; D not certain. The CDR3 has 13 amino acids. V shed 6 bases and J shed 7 bases, with 13 bases lying between them. CDR1 is SGHTA and CDR2 is FQGNSA in the germline V gene.